The 2 T cell receptor beta chains given below trace back to one sample, sequenced in a study of blood T cell repertoires in COVID-19. The method was immunoSEQ multiplex PCR; TCRdb's version includes in-frame clones alone and lacks a portion of them. The sample has 300,000 to 450,000 clones; roughly 86% are singletons. The material sequenced was peripheral blood. These receptor sequences come from a human donor with acute or convalescent COVID-19. The donor label of this sample is uncertain.

This clone was observed a few times. The chain has TRBV6-5 and TRBJ1-1; D uncertain. The CDR3 contains 16 residues. Germline loops: CDR1 MNHEY, CDR2 SVGAGI. Trimming took off 0 bases at V and 2 bases at J, with 13 bases between the two ends. The CDR3 bases are TGTGCCAGCAGTTACTCGGCAGATCAAGTTAACACTGAAGCTTTCTTT. This codes for CASSYSADQVNTEAFF.

This clone was seen a handful of times. Other nucleotide sequences from this sample produce the same CDR3. The chain couples TRBV5-1 to TRBJ1-6; D remains ambiguous. The V gene lost 4 bases and the J gene lost 8 bases, with 10 bases spanning the gap. This CDR3 region has 13 residues. From germline, CDR1 is SGHRS and CDR2 YFSETQ. The CDR3 nucleotides read TGCGCCAGCAGCAGGACGGGAGATTCACCCCTCCACTTT. Translated, it gives CASSRTGDSPLHF.